These 30 T cell receptor beta chains came from one sample sequenced in a study of somatic mutations in cytotoxic T cells in rheumatoid arthritis. Generated by immunoSEQ multiplex PCR, the TCRdb table keeps only in-frame clones and is missing some. Among some 14,000 clones listed, roughly 80% were seen once. Sequencing input: CD8+ T cells sorted from blood. The receptors derive from an adult with rheumatoid arthritis.

This clone was detected a few times. The chain couples TRBV10-2 to TRBJ2-5; D not certain. V lost 0 bases and J 2 bases, leaving 7 bases between the germline ends. The CDR3 extends over 14 amino acids. In germline, CDR1 is WSHSY, CDR2 SAAADI. Here the CDR3 DNA reads TGCGCCAGCAGTGAGTCTAGGCAGCAAGAGACCCAGTACTTC. Translating it yields CASSESRQQETQYF.

This sequence joins TRBV6-6 and TRBJ2-1; TRBD1 agrees at 7 bases. The length of the CDR3 is 15 residues. Germline V lookup: CDR1 MNHNY, CDR2 SVGAGI (reference sequence). The V segment lost 7 bases and the J segment 5 bases; nucleotides outside the gene matches: 11. CDR3 region: CASTNTGTENNEQFF. As DNA, the CDR3 is TGTGCCAGCACCAACACCGGGACAGAAAACAATGAGCAGTTCTTC.

This clone occurred a few times. The genes are TRBV5-6 and TRBJ1-2; D gene ambiguous. This CDR3 region has 12 residues. V lost 0 bases and J lost 9, with 9 bases in between. The germline V gene has CDR1 SGHDT and CDR2 YYEEEE. For the CDR3, the DNA is TGTGCCAGCAGCTTGGGACCTCGGAGCTACACCTTC. It encodes CASSLGPRSYTF.

Turning to this clone: The junction does not match germline at one end; this may be a read error. The V call is TRBV6-5, the J call TRBJ1-4; D remains unclear. CDR1 is MNHEY, CDR2 SVGAGI, per germline. This CDR3 spans 14 amino acids. The CDR3 DNA reads as TGTGCCAGCAGTTCCGCGGGTGGTGGTGAAGAACTGTTTTTT. As protein: CASSSAGGGEELFF.

The chain recombines TRBV10-1 with TRBJ2-2; TRBD1 matches at 7 bases. Germline V gene data show CDR1 as WNHNN and CDR2 as SYGVQD (reference sequence). The CDR3 has 14 residues. V dropped 7 bases and J dropped 4; count of bases not matched to a gene: 6. The CDR3 DNA sequence: TGCGCCAGCATGCCGGGACAGCGCACCGGGGAGCTGTTTTTT. Translated, it gives CASMPGQRTGELFF.

The V gene is TRBV15, the J gene TRBJ1-5, with unresolved D. Germline V gene sequence: CDR1 LNHNV, CDR2 YYDKDF (reference sequence). This CDR3 has 16 residues. V was pared by 0 bases and J by 2 bases, with 11 bases between. The CDR3 DNA is TGTGCCACCAGCAGAGATCTTTGGGGTGGCAATCAGCCCCAGCATTTT. It specifies CATSRDLWGGNQPQHF. Full variable domain (rest looked up from reference TRBV15 and TRBJ1-5): DAMVIQNPRYQVTQFGKPVTLSCSQTLNHNVMYWYQQKSSQAPKLLFHYYDKDFNNEADTPDNFQSRRPNTSFCFLDIRSPGLGDTAMYLCATSRDLWGGNQPQHFGDGTRLSIL.

The rearrangement links TRBV11-2 to TRBJ1-4, with a possible D match to TRBD1 (5 bases). Germline assignment: CDR1 SGHAT and CDR2 FQNNGV. The CDR3 totals 14 residues. Trimming took 5 bases from V and 7 from J, leaving 14 bases between them. The CDR3 spells CASSVGTAVEKLFF. CDR3 DNA sequence: TGTGCCAGCAGCGTCGGGACCGCGGTTGAAAAACTGTTTTTT.

CDR3 nucleotides: TGTGCCAGCAGCGGTCCCGCGGTCCCCTACGAGCAGTACGTC. It is translated as CASSGPAVPYEQYV. The V call is TRBV7-8, the J call TRBJ2-7; D is undetermined. The CDR3 length is 14 residues. The ends were cut back, 5 bases at V and 2 bases at J, with 13 bases in the middle. The V gene's germline CDR1 is SGHVS and CDR2 FQNEAQ.

V gene TRBV27 combines with J gene TRBJ2-1, with TRBD1 as a possible D gene (6 bases). CDR3 length: 13 amino acids. Between the trimmed V and J ends, which lost 0 bases and 9 bases, there was a span of 9 bases. Germline CDR1 is MNHEY and CDR2 is SMNVEV (reference sequence). CDR3 coding DNA: TGTGCCAGCAGTTTATCTTACAGGGCTGAGCAGTTCTTC. Translation: CASSLSYRAEQFF.

This CDR3 reads CASSYSTSTDTQYF. DNA of the CDR3: TGTGCCAGCAGTTACTCTACAAGCACAGATACGCAGTATTTT. The V gene is TRBV6-5, the J gene TRBJ2-3; D is ambiguous. Germline V gene data show CDR1 as MNHEY and CDR2 as SVGAGI. This CDR3 is built from 14 residues. V was shortened by 0 bases and J by 0 bases, with 4 bases between the two germline ends.

The chain combines TRBV29-1 with TRBJ1-4; tentatively, D is TRBD1 (5 bases). From germline, CDR1 is SQVTM and CDR2 ANQGSEA. V was pared by 3 bases and J by 0 bases, with 11 bases between. This CDR3 contains 15 residues. As DNA, the CDR3 is TGCAGCGTTGATGGGGGGGAGACAACTAATGAAAAACTGTTTTTT. Translated: CSVDGGETTNEKLFF.

The chain recombines TRBV5-5 with TRBJ2-5, with a weak D call TRBD1 (6 bases). Germline lookup yields CDR1 SGHKS and CDR2 YYEKEE (reference sequence). The V end lost 3 bases, the J end lost 5 bases, and 17 bases lay between the germline ends. The CDR3 is 15 residues long. DNA of the CDR3: TGTGCCAGCAGCTACAGGGACGGGGCTGCGGAGACCCAGTACTTC. Translation gives CASSYRDGAAETQYF.

The chain combines TRBV10-3 with TRBJ1-3; maybe TRBD1 (6 bases). The germline V gene encodes CDR1 ENHRY and CDR2 SYGVKD. The CDR3 has 14 amino acids. V lost 11 bases to trimming and J lost 0 bases, with 14 bases between them. The CDR3: CASGAPYSGNTIYF. The CDR3 nucleotides read TGTGCCTCGGGGGCTCCCTACTCTGGAAACACCATATATTTT.

This sequence joins TRBV2 and TRBJ1-3, with unresolved D. CDR1 and CDR2 from the germline V gene are SNHLY and FYNNEI. Between the trimmed V and J ends, which lost 7 bases and 4 bases, there was a span of 11 bases. There are 13 residues in the CDR3. CDR3 nucleotides: TGTGCCAGCATCGAGGGAAACGGAAACACCATATATTTT. This gives the protein CASIEGNGNTIYF.

The rearrangement uses TRBV28 and TRBJ2-2; TRBD2 is a possible D gene (5 bases). Germline V gene sequence: CDR1 MDHEN, CDR2 SYDVKM. V lost 9 bases to trimming and J lost 7 bases, with 9 bases between them. The CDR3 is 11 amino acids. In DNA form, the CDR3 reads TGTGCCAGTTACCGGGGCGGGGAGCTGTTTTTT. It codes for CASYRGGELFF.

DNA of the CDR3: TGTGCCAGCAGCCAAGTTCCCGGGACAGGGGGCTTCTACGAGCAGTACTTC. This translates into CASSQVPGTGGFYEQYF. V and J are TRBV14 and TRBJ2-7, with 12 bases lining up with TRBD1. The CDR3 loop spans 17 amino acids. Germline V gene sequence: CDR1 SGHDN, CDR2 FVKESK. V lost 1 base, J lost 3 bases, and 7 bases stayed unmatched.

This clone was observed a few times. This chain connects TRBV27 to TRBJ1-1; D is perhaps TRBD1 (6 bases). Germline values: CDR1 MNHEY, CDR2 SMNVEV (reference sequence). This CDR3 has 13 amino acids. V was trimmed by 10 bases and J by 7 bases, leaving 19 bases between them. CDR3 nucleotides: TGTGCCATCGGGGGGGGCCCGAGGAGTGAAGCTTTCTTT. Its protein product is CAIGGGPRSEAFF.

The chain recombines TRBV6-1 with TRBJ1-5; D is unclear. This CDR3 has 13 residues. Trimming left V 3 bases short and J 9 bases short, with 12 bases between. CDR1 MNHNS and CDR2 SASEGT come from the germline V gene. The chain's CDR3 is CASSDLGFGPQHF. The CDR3 DNA is TGTGCCAGCAGTGACTTGGGCTTCGGGCCCCAGCATTTT.

The rearrangement links TRBV2 to TRBJ2-5; D is ambiguous. Germline V gene sequence: CDR1 SNHLY, CDR2 FYNNEI. The length of the CDR3 is 13 residues. The V gene lost 8 bases and the J gene lost 4 bases, with 14 bases spanning the gap. CDR3 sequence reads: CASQDKPGETQYF. The CDR3 nucleotides are TGTGCCAGCCAGGATAAACCGGGAGAGACCCAGTACTTC.

The rearrangement joins TRBV7-6 to TRBJ2-1; D is perhaps TRBD1 (5 bases). V was cut by 4 bases and J by 9 bases, with 10 bases left in between. This CDR3 has 12 residues. CDR1 and CDR2 from the germline V gene are SGHVS and FNYEAQ. Here the CDR3 DNA reads TGTGCCAGCAGCTCACAAGGGGCTGAGCAGTTCTTC. This codes for CASSSQGAEQFF.

The chain combines TRBV5-6 with TRBJ2-5; possibly TRBD1 for D (6 bases). The CDR3 has 13 residues. V was clipped by 4 bases and J by 5 bases, with 12 bases between them. Germline values: CDR1 SGHDT, CDR2 YYEEEE. The CDR3 reads CASSIRGYETQYF. In DNA, the CDR3 is TGTGCCAGCAGCATCAGGGGATACGAGACCCAGTACTTC. The whole variable domain, remainder taken from reference TRBV5-6 and TRBJ2-5, is DAGVTQSPTHLIKTRGQQVTLRCSPKSGHDTVSWYQQALGQGPQFIFQYYEEEERQRGNFPDRFSGHQFPNYSSELNVNALLLGDSALYLCASSIRGYETQYFGPGTRLLVL.

This clone was counted a single time. The V call is TRBV28, the J call TRBJ1-2; 7 nucleotides agree with TRBD1. The CDR3 covers 15 residues. Trimming at V came to 4 bases and at J to 0 bases, leaving 5 bases not matched to a gene. The germline V gene has CDR1 MDHEN and CDR2 SYDVKM. CDR3 residues: CASSYGGQTNYGYTF. Here the CDR3 DNA reads TGTGCCAGCAGTTATGGGGGACAGACTAACTATGGCTACACCTTC.

This clone has a handful of counts. The V gene is TRBV7-9, the J gene TRBJ2-2; D is undetermined. Trimming cost V 2 bases and J 5 bases, with 3 bases left between them. The CDR3 runs 12 residues. Germline V gives CDR1 SEHNR, CDR2 FQNEAQ (reference sequence). The CDR3 spells CASSLPTGELFF. CDR3 in DNA: TGTGCCAGCAGCTTACCGACCGGGGAGCTGTTTTTT.

In its sample, this clone ranks as medium-sized (0.01 to 0.1%). The CDR3 reads CSARSGNEQFF. The CDR3 coding sequence is TGCAGTGCTAGGTCCGGGAATGAGCAGTTCTTC. The chain employs TRBV20-1 and TRBJ2-1; D unclear. The V gene's germline CDR1 is DFQATT and CDR2 SNEGSKA (reference sequence). This CDR3 is 11 amino acids long. Trimming pared 3 bases from V and 7 bases from J, leaving 7 bases between.

The rearrangement uses TRBV11-2 and TRBJ1-4, with D maybe TRBD1 (5 bases). This CDR3 contains 15 residues. Germline-derived CDR1 and CDR2 are SGHAT and FQNNGV. V was shortened by 0 bases and J by 12 bases, with 17 bases between the two germline ends. The CDR3 sequence is CASSLDLRWQGELFF. The CDR3 DNA reads TGTGCCAGCAGCTTAGATTTGAGGTGGCAGGGAGAACTGTTTTTT.

By its share, this clone is medium-sized (0.01 to 0.1%). This sequence joins TRBV28 and TRBJ1-5; D is uncertain. The ends were cut back, 7 bases at V and 0 bases at J, with 10 bases in the middle. Germline assignment: CDR1 MDHEN and CDR2 SYDVKM. This CDR3 is built from 14 residues. The CDR3: CASKFSGSNQPQHF. CDR3 bases: TGTGCCAGCAAATTTAGTGGTAGCAATCAGCCCCAGCATTTT.

This rearrangement joins TRBV9 to TRBJ1-2; D remains unclear. Germline loops: CDR1 SGDLS, CDR2 YYNGEE. The CDR3 runs to 14 residues. V was cut by 0 bases and J by 4 bases, with 10 bases left in between. This chain's CDR3 is CASSVDEAAYGYTF. CDR3 sequence (DNA): TGTGCCAGCAGCGTAGATGAGGCAGCCTATGGCTACACCTTC.

The J gene is TRBJ1-1, the V gene TRBV5-1, with a weak D call TRBD1 (6 bases). Germline values: CDR1 SGHRS, CDR2 YFSETQ. V dropped 4 bases and J dropped 0 bases, with 22 bases sitting between them. This CDR3 contains 18 residues. CDR3 region: CASSNGRRGTTLNTEAFF. In nucleotides, the CDR3 is TGCGCCAGCAGCAACGGACGAAGGGGGACCACATTGAACACTGAAGCTTTCTTT.

The CDR3 protein is CASSKVRRVCWTGELFF. Written as DNA, the CDR3 is TGTGCCAGCAGCAAAGTGCGGAGGGTATGTTGGACCGGGGAGCTGTTTTTT. V usage is TRBV21-1 and J usage is TRBJ2-2; the table names TRBD2, a call not compared with the DNA. TRBV21-1 is tagged as a pseudogene. The CDR3 totals 17 residues.

The rearrangement links TRBV4-1 to TRBJ2-3; TRBD2 matches 9 bases. The CDR3 totals 15 residues. V trimming: 1 base; J trimming: 9 bases; junction bases outside the gene matches: 8. CDR1 and CDR2 (germline): MGHRA, YSYEKL. Here the CDR3 DNA reads TGCGCCAGCAGCCAAGTAGGCGGGGGGGCTTGGACGCAGTATTTT. The encoded protein is CASSQVGGGAWTQYF.